This T cell receptor (beta chain) was identified in a study of PD-L1 blockade in urothelial cancer. Trimming cost V 1 base and J 4 bases; bases outside gene matches: 6. This CDR3 region has 15 residues. Germline V lookup: CDR1 SGHTA, CDR2 FQGTGA. The time point is: pretreatment peripheral blood. Method: immunoSEQ multiplex PCR; TCRdb's copy keeps in-frame clones and lacks some. The sample gives 86,000 or so clones, more than 75% of which show up once; 13% to 15% is in the top ten. This TCR came from a man in his 60s with urothelial cancer. The V call is TRBV7-3, the J call TRBJ2-5; 7 bases align to TRBD2. The material was PBMCs, obtained around atezolizumab (anti-PD-L1) treatment. The CDR3 here is CASSLNGLDGETQYF. DNA of the CDR3: TGTGCCAGCAGCTTAAATGGACTAGATGGAGAGACCCAGTACTTC. Complete variable domain (other parts from reference TRBV7-3 and TRBJ2-5): GAGVSQTPSNKVTEKGKYVELRCDPISGHTALYWYRQSLGQGPEFLIYFQGTGAADDSGLPNDRFFAVRPEGSVSTLKIQRTERGDSAVYLCASSLNGLDGETQYFGPGTRLLVL.